The 25 T cell receptor beta chains below all came from one sample that was sequenced in a study of vaccination effects on CD4 cells after COVID-19 (dated by TCRdb to the early 2020s). In the ViraFEST assay, PBMC were stimulated with viral peptide pools, and antigen-specific CD4+ T cell clonotypes were then identified by expansion using TCR sequencing. After roughly 11 days of culture, CD4+ T cells were isolated with the EasySep CD4+ T cell isolation kit. Healthy vaccine recipients had no prior SARS-CoV-2 infection, confirmed by negative nucleocapsid antibodies before and after vaccination. The protocol used for the library was the immunoSEQ multiplex PCR assay. Sourced from immuneACCESS, this table was stored by TCRdb with only in-frame sequences that have V and J called. A share of the clones is absent; for the studies checked, an unresolved V gene accounts for under half, and the remainder has no known explanation. This sample gives 78,000 or so clones in total; 60% to 85% of them show up just once. Clones ranked in the top ten supply about 11% of the sample.

Their antigens remain unidentified. This specimen consisted of CD4+ T cells from PBMCs cultured with SARS-CoV-2 spike peptides, obtained before COVID-19 vaccination. Reading the label with the study, this specimen's cell subset or site is: SARS-CoV-2 spike overlapping peptide pool stimulation. These TCRs come from a human donor who received a COVID-19 vaccine.

The chain links TRBV5-6 to TRBJ2-7, with 8 nucleotides matching TRBD1. The CDR3 has 13 amino acids. The germline gives CDR1 SGHDT, CDR2 YYEEEE. The J segment lost 7 bases and the V segment lost 3 bases, leaving 6 bases of the junction unmatched. CDR3 sequence (DNA): TGTGCCAGCAGCTGGCAGGGGGCGCGGGAGCAGTACGTC. It specifies CASSWQGAREQYV.

The chain uses TRBV7-2 and TRBJ1-5; D possibly corresponds to TRBD1 (6 bases). The CDR3 spans 13 residues. Between the trimmed V and J ends, which lost 5 bases and 6 bases, there was a span of 11 bases. CDR1 is SGHTA, CDR2 FQGNSA, per germline. CDR3 sequence reads: CASSPEGGQPQHF. CDR3 DNA: TGTGCCAGCAGCCCTGAGGGGGGTCAGCCCCAGCATTTT.

The CDR3 DNA reads TGTGCCACCAGTGACCCTCGGGGGGGCTCCTACAATGAGCAGTTCTTC. Encoded protein: CATSDPRGGSYNEQFF. The gene calls are TRBV24-1 and TRBJ2-1; 8 bases are shared with TRBD2. Germline V gene data show CDR1 as KGHDR and CDR2 as SFDVKD. Trimming removed 4 bases from V and 0 bases from J; junction bases left unmatched: 4. There are 16 residues in the CDR3.

This clone was seen once. The genes are TRBV15 and TRBJ2-5; D not resolved. V was shortened by 0 bases and J by 5 bases, with 7 bases between the two germline ends. This CDR3 has 13 residues. Per the germline V gene, CDR1 is LNHNV and CDR2 is YYDKDF (reference sequence). CDR3 in DNA: TGTGCCACCAGCAGAGATTTTGGTGAGACCCAGTACTTC. Translating it yields CATSRDFGETQYF.

V gene TRBV27 combines with J gene TRBJ2-3; D remains unclear. There are 15 residues in the CDR3. Germline V lookup: CDR1 MNHEY, CDR2 SMNVEV (reference sequence). V was pared by 7 bases and J by 0 bases, with 14 bases between. The CDR3 protein is CASKEFGVSTDTQYF. CDR3 coding DNA: TGTGCCAGCAAGGAGTTTGGGGTTAGCACAGATACGCAGTATTTT.

The gene calls are TRBV14 and TRBJ1-6; no reliable D call. Germline V CDR1 and CDR2: SGHDN, FVKESK. The CDR3 contains 17 residues. Trimming cost V 0 bases and J 6 bases, with 15 bases left between them. CDR3 region: CASSQDRPGLTNSPLHF. CDR3 nucleotides: TGTGCCAGCAGCCAAGATCGTCCCGGGCTAACTAATTCACCCCTCCACTTT.

The table lists this clone with a count of one. The chain is built from TRBV7-2 and TRBJ2-3, with D perhaps matching TRBD1 or TRBD2 (5 bases each). The CDR3 totals 16 residues. Germline V gene sequence: CDR1 SGHTA, CDR2 FQGNSA. V lost 2 bases, J lost 6 bases, and 18 bases lay in between. The chain's CDR3 is CASSLSSSSGQDTQYF. The CDR3 nucleotides read TGTGCCAGCAGCTTATCCAGTAGTTCGGGGCAGGATACGCAGTATTTT.

This chain joins TRBV28 and TRBJ1-1, with D unresolved. V lost 1 base and J lost 1, with 7 bases in between. The CDR3 runs to 14 residues. Germline CDR1 is MDHEN and CDR2 is SYDVKM. CDR3 coding DNA: TGTGCCAGCAGTTTATTATCAGGGAACACTGAAGCTTTCTTT. Amino acid sequence: CASSLLSGNTEAFF.

The rearrangement joins TRBV9 to TRBJ2-2, with a weak D call TRBD2 (6 bases). Trimming stripped 0 bases from V and 6 bases from J, with 9 bases between. CDR1 and CDR2 from the germline V gene are SGDLS and YYNGEE. The CDR3 consists of 14 residues. CDR3 nucleotide sequence: TGTGCCAGCAGCGTAGCGGGGGAGTCCGGGGAGCTGTTTTTT. Its protein product is CASSVAGESGELFF.

This clone showed up just a few times. The rearrangement uses TRBV2 and TRBJ1-1; tentatively, D is TRBD1 (5 bases). CDR1 and CDR2 (germline): SNHLY, FYNNEI. The CDR3 has 13 amino acids. V dropped 8 bases and J dropped 4 bases, with 14 bases sitting between them. The CDR3: CASGWGGGTEAFF. CDR3 nucleotides: TGTGCCAGCGGGTGGGGCGGGGGCACTGAAGCTTTCTTT.

In this sample, this clone turned up once. V is TRBV4-1 and J is TRBJ2-2; 10 bases fit TRBD2. V dropped 4 bases and J dropped 0; count of bases not matched to a gene: 20. Germline V CDR1 and CDR2: MGHRA, YSYEKL. CDR3 length: 22 residues. The CDR3 is CASSRPKPLAGAPTPNTGELFF. In nucleotides, the CDR3 is TGCGCCAGCAGCCGACCTAAGCCTCTAGCGGGGGCGCCTACCCCGAACACCGGGGAGCTGTTTTTT.

The rearrangement links TRBV3-1 (or the pseudogene TRBV3-2) to TRBJ2-1; the D gene could be TRBD1 or TRBD2 (5 bases each). Per germline, CDR1 LGHDT and CDR2 YNNKEL (reference sequence). There are 13 residues in the CDR3. V lost 2 bases to trimming and J lost 7 bases, with 9 bases between them. The CDR3 bases are TGTGCCAGCAGCCAATTCGAGGGGAATGAGCAGTTCTTC. Residues: CASSQFEGNEQFF.

The V call is TRBV4-1, the J call TRBJ2-2, with 7 bases lining up with TRBD1. CDR1 is MGHRA and CDR2 is YSYEKL in the germline V gene. CDR3 length: 15 residues. Unmatched junction bases numbered 5, after V lost 4 bases and J lost 3 bases. The CDR3 region has the DNA TGCGCCAGCAGCCCAGAAGACAGGGACACCGGGGAGCTGTTTTTT. This codes for CASSPEDRDTGELFF.

The J gene is TRBJ1-5, the V gene TRBV4-3; maybe TRBD1 (6 bases). Germline-derived CDR1 and CDR2 are LGHNA and YSLEER. Between the trimmed V and J ends, which lost 3 bases and 2 bases, there was a span of 11 bases. This CDR3 is built from 15 residues. This CDR3 reads CASSHARGGNQPQHF. CDR3 in DNA: TGCGCCAGCAGCCACGCCAGGGGTGGCAATCAGCCCCAGCATTTT.

J is TRBJ2-5 and V is TRBV2, with 8 bases lining up with TRBD1. Germline-derived CDR1 and CDR2 are SNHLY and FYNNEI. The CDR3 runs 12 residues. V dropped 11 bases and J dropped 4; count of bases not matched to a gene: 6. CDR3 bases: TGTGCCGGAAATGACAGGGGAGAGACCCAGTACTTC. Translation gives CAGNDRGETQYF.

The chain has TRBV19 and TRBJ2-6; TRBD2 is a possible D gene (5 bases). The CDR3 totals 17 residues. Trimming shortened V by 5 bases and J by 4 bases, and 18 bases separated the two germline ends. Germline CDR1 and CDR2: LNHDA and SQIVND (reference sequence). In nucleotides, the CDR3 is TGTGCCAGTAGTTGGTCTCGGACCCCGGGGGGGGCCAACGTCCTGACTTTC. Translation: CASSWSRTPGGANVLTF.

The chain employs TRBV6-5 and TRBJ1-6; 7 nucleotides match TRBD1. The trim removed 7 bases at V and 7 bases at J, leaving 7 bases unmatched. From germline, CDR1 is MNHEY and CDR2 SVGAGI. This CDR3 has 14 amino acids. In DNA, the CDR3 is TGTGCCAGCAAGACCGGGACAGAAAATTCACCCCTCCACTTT. Residues: CASKTGTENSPLHF.

This clone was found a few times. The chain combines TRBV19 with TRBJ1-4; D is ambiguous. With 8 bases removed from V and 8 bases from J, the gap between germline ends came to 12 bases. CDR1 and CDR2 (germline): LNHDA, SQIVND (reference sequence). This CDR3 has 12 amino acids. CDR3 amino acids: CASSELAEKLFF. The CDR3 bases are TGTGCCAGTTCCGAACTGGCGGAAAAACTGTTTTTT.

This chain connects TRBV6-1 to TRBJ1-1; TRBD1 matches 9 bases. Germline V CDR1 and CDR2: MNHNS, SASEGT. Unmatched junction bases numbered 13, after V lost 3 bases and J lost 5 bases. The length of the CDR3 is 17 residues. CDR3 coding DNA: TGTGCCAGCAGTGACCCAAATGCCCGGGACAGGGTTACTGAAGCTTTCTTT. Its protein is CASSDPNARDRVTEAFF.

The gene calls are TRBV5-4 and TRBJ1-1, with TRBD1 matching over 7 bases. CDR1 is SGHNT and CDR2 is YYREEE in the germline V gene (reference sequence). Losses at the gene ends were 5 bases for V and 0 bases for J; bases not matched to a gene: 4. The CDR3 runs to 14 residues. The CDR3, as DNA: TGTGCCAGCAGGGACGGGACAGTGAACACTGAAGCTTTCTTT. Translated: CASRDGTVNTEAFF.

V gene TRBV4-3 combines with J gene TRBJ1-4; D is perhaps TRBD1 (5 bases). Trimming shortened V by 4 bases and J by 4 bases, and 13 bases separated the two germline ends. The CDR3 is 15 residues long. Germline V gene sequence: CDR1 LGHNA, CDR2 YSLEER. The CDR3 region is CASSPRDGGNEKLFF. In DNA, the CDR3 is TGCGCCAGCAGCCCCCGGGACGGCGGTAATGAAAAACTGTTTTTT.

This clone was found once. This chain joins TRBV6-5 and TRBJ1-2; D call uncertain. CDR3 length: 15 residues. The germline CDR1 and CDR2 sequences are MNHEY and SVGAGI. V shed 0 bases and J shed 5 bases, with 13 bases lying between them. The CDR3 sequence is CASSYSAGLSYGYTF. CDR3 nucleotides: TGTGCCAGCAGTTACTCGGCAGGATTAAGTTATGGCTACACCTTC.

This clone was detected only once. V usage is TRBV5-1 and J usage is TRBJ1-4, with TRBD1 matching 9 bases. CDR3 length: 14 residues. V lost 4 bases and J lost 8; bases outside the gene matches: 6. The germline CDR1 and CDR2 sequences are SGHRS and YFSETQ. DNA of the CDR3: TGCGCCAGCAGCCAGGGACAGGGTGGGGAAAAACTGTTTTTT. Amino acid sequence: CASSQGQGGEKLFF.

This clone was detected only a few times. The V and J genes are TRBV7-8 and TRBJ1-1; D is unresolved. CDR1 and CDR2 from the germline V gene are SGHVS and FQNEAQ. V dropped 1 base and J dropped 5 bases, with 11 bases sitting between them. This CDR3 contains 14 residues. The CDR3 region has the DNA TGTGCCAGCAGCTTAGGCGCAGGTGGGACTGAAGCTTTCTTT. Its translation: CASSLGAGGTEAFF.

The chain recombines TRBV24-1 with TRBJ1-2; D ambiguous. The CDR3 runs to 11 residues. From germline, CDR1 is KGHDR and CDR2 SFDVKD. V lost 4 bases to trimming and J lost 8 bases, with 7 bases between them. The CDR3 DNA follows: TGTGCCACCAGTGACCTGACGGGCTACACCTTC. Protein sequence: CATSDLTGYTF.